A single sample is the source of the 4 T cell receptor beta chains below, sequenced in a study of CD8+CD57+ T cells in acquired aplastic anemia. Using genomic DNA as the template, TCR beta VDJ and CDR3 profiling was carried out. TCRdb called the reads again in MiXCR, with one record for every CDR3 protein. The sample yields under 200,000 distinct CDR3 sequences, around 40% seen once. Sequencing was carried out using sorted CD4+, CD8+, or CD8+CD57+ T cells (not recorded which) from PBMCs. Receptor source: a human donor in good health.

Here the CDR3 reads CASSGRLAGGTYNEQFF. For the CDR3, the DNA is TGTGCCAGTAGTGGCCGACTAGCGGGGGGGACCTACAATGAGCAGTTCTTC. The chain carries TRBV19 and TRBJ2-7, with 14 bases that match TRBD2. The end of the DNA fits TRBJ2-1 better, so the J call may be wrong. Germline values: CDR1 LNHDA, CDR2 SQIVND (reference sequence). The CDR3 totals 17 residues.

A single count supports this clonotype. Being one base from a much bigger clone, this may be a read error. J is TRBJ1-5 and V is TRBV5-5; 7 bases align to TRBD1. The CDR3 loop spans 16 amino acids. Germline V gene lookup returns CDR1 SGHKS and CDR2 YYEKEE (reference sequence). The CDR3 DNA reads TGTGCCGGCAGCTTGGCAGCAGGGGGTTACAATCAGCCCCAGCATTTT. The encoded protein is CAGSLAAGGYNQPQHF.

CDR3 DNA: TGTGCCACCATCGAACCCGCGAACACCGGGGAGCTGTTTTTT. Its protein product is CATIEPANTGELFF. This chain links TRBV15 with TRBJ2-2; D unresolved. CDR1 LNHNV and CDR2 YYDKDF come from the germline V gene (reference sequence). This CDR3 contains 14 residues. V gave up 7 bases and J gave up 0 bases, with 9 bases separating them.

This sequence joins TRBV24-1 and TRBJ2-1, with D tentatively TRBD1 (6 bases). The CDR3 is 14 amino acids. Germline assignment: CDR1 KGHDR and CDR2 SFDVKD. The V gene lost 7 bases and the J gene lost 4 bases, with 13 bases spanning the gap. CDR3 DNA: TGTGCCACCAGGGGCTGGACAGAGTACAATGAGCAGTTCTTC. It codes for CATRGWTEYNEQFF.